The present T cell receptor beta chain was sequenced within a study of T-cell reconstitution after alpha-beta-depleted transplantation in children. The ends lost 2 bases at V and 0 bases at J; junction bases unmatched: 8. This CDR3 contains 19 residues. Germline CDR1 SQVTM, CDR2 ANQGSEA. Study-wide points: Elevated TCRbeta diversity at day 60 was traced, in some patients, to surviving recipient T cells and thymic progenitors. After one year, T-cell counts and TCRbeta diversity mostly came from new T cells.

Many counts were recorded for this clonotype. Its antigen remains unknown. Construction of the TCRbeta library involved unique molecular identifiers. TCRdb called the PCR reads again in MiXCR, with one record for every CDR3 protein. The table has 55,000 to 90,000 distinct CDR3 sequences, 4.9% seen once. The chain carries TRBV29-1 and TRBJ2-1; 15 bases match TRBD2. This sample comprised PBMCs, mostly from graft donor cells, obtained 180 days after TCRalphabeta/CD19-depleted stem cell transplant. The receptor was derived from a boy under two years old who had a stem cell transplant for acute myeloid leukemia, so the T cells may come from the graft donor. As DNA, the CDR3 is TGCAGCGTTGAACAGGGACTAGCGGGGGGCTATAGCTCCTACAATGAGCAGTTCTTC. It is translated as CSVEQGLAGGYSSYNEQFF.